This TCR beta chain derives from a study of beta chain features in type 1 diabetes. Study-wide points: It was possible that PCR favored shorter templates, equally so in patients and controls. Type 1 diabetes patients had moderately but significantly shorter TCRB CDR3s in all four CD4+ subsets.

Regarding this clone: Antigen: not known.

Sorting that relied on CD45RO/CCR7/CD25/CD127/CD95/CD27 yielded CD4+ naive, central memory, regulatory and stem cell-like memory cells. CDR1 and CDR2 from the germline V gene are SQVTM and ANQGSEA. Trimming took 2 bases from V and 0 from J, leaving 9 bases between them. This CDR3 spans 14 amino acids. Expressed TCRB transcripts were sequenced, since all the RNA that had been isolated was reverse transcribed. Libraries were prepared by immunoSEQ multiplex PCR; TCRdb keeps only in-frame clonotypes and omits some of them. Among about 270,000 clones listed, around an eighth were seen once. V usage is TRBV29-1 and J usage is TRBJ2-3; D may be TRBD2 (5 bases). The sequencing input was naive CD4+ T cells from blood. This sequence originates from a man aged 30-40 years with type 1 diabetes. The CDR3 reads CSVERRTSTDTQYF. The DNA of the CDR3 is TGCAGCGTTGAAAGGCGGACTAGCACAGATACGCAGTATTTT.